The 13 T cell receptor beta chains below come from one sample, sequenced in a study of identifying expanded T cells in peripheral blood. TCRdb's copy holds only in-frame clones and misses some; the assay was immunoSEQ multiplex PCR. Here the sample spans about 90,000 clones, about 88% being singletons. Sequences were obtained from blood. The source is a person aged 18 to 75 in good health.

This clone was seen a few times. The V gene is TRBV10-3, the J gene TRBJ1-2, with 10 bases lining up with TRBD1. The CDR3 has 13 amino acids. V shed 10 bases and J 2 bases; nucleotides not matched to a gene: 4. CDR1 is ENHRY, CDR2 SYGVKD, per germline. The CDR3 DNA is TGTGCCACCTGGGACAGGGGAAACTATGGCTACACCTTC. Encoded protein: CATWDRGNYGYTF.

V is TRBV19 and J is TRBJ1-5; 7 nucleotides line up with TRBD1. Germline CDR1 is LNHDA and CDR2 is SQIVND (reference sequence). Unmatched junction bases numbered 8, after V lost 3 bases and J lost 3 bases. This CDR3 has 16 residues. CDR3 amino acids: CASSMTGTVSNQPQHF. CDR3 in DNA: TGTGCCAGTAGTATGACCGGGACAGTCTCCAATCAGCCCCAGCATTTT.

The chain combines TRBV7-9 with TRBJ2-2; D not certain. Deletions cut 0 bases from V and 5 bases from J, with 4 bases between. CDR3 length equals 13 residues. Germline CDR1 and CDR2: SEHNR and FQNEAQ (reference sequence). The CDR3 is CASSLARTGELFF. CDR3 nucleotides: TGTGCCAGCAGCTTAGCCAGGACCGGGGAGCTGTTTTTT.

J is TRBJ2-7 and V is TRBV5-4, with TRBD1 matching 8 bases. Trimming cost V 3 bases and J 5 bases; bases outside gene matches: 10. The length of the CDR3 is 15 residues. Germline V gives CDR1 SGHNT, CDR2 YYREEE (reference sequence). CDR3 loop: CASSSWGTGGNEQYF. DNA of the CDR3: TGTGCCAGCAGCTCTTGGGGAACAGGGGGTAACGAGCAGTACTTC.

The chain has TRBV6-1 and TRBJ1-2; D remains unclear. CDR1 and CDR2 (germline): MNHNS, SASEGT. The V end was cut by 8 bases, the J end by 5 bases, with 6 bases between. The CDR3 length is 10 residues. CDR3 loop: CASSYYGYTF. The CDR3 nucleotides read TGTGCCAGCTCTTATTATGGCTACACCTTC.

The chain links TRBV6-1 to TRBJ1-6; 8 bases are shared with TRBD1. This CDR3 has 15 residues. In germline, CDR1 is MNHNS, CDR2 SASEGT. Unmatched junction bases numbered 6, after V lost 8 bases and J lost 3 bases. CDR3 coding DNA: TGTGCCAGCCAGGACAGGGTCGGCTATAATTCACCCCTCCACTTT. Protein sequence: CASQDRVGYNSPLHF.

The chain couples TRBV7-9 to TRBJ2-5, with 8 bases matching TRBD1. CDR3 length: 14 amino acids. Per the germline V gene, CDR1 is SEHNR and CDR2 is FQNEAQ (reference sequence). V gave up 3 bases and J gave up 1 base; unmatched junction bases: 1. CDR3 DNA sequence: TGTGCCAGCAGCTTGGACAGGGCCCAAGAGACCCAGTACTTC. Translated, it gives CASSLDRAQETQYF. Using reference TRBV7-9 and TRBJ2-5 for the parts outside the CDR3, the full variable domain is DTGVSQNPRHKITKRGQNVTFRCDPISEHNRLYWYRQTLGQGPEFLTYFQNEAQLEKSRLLSDRFSAERPKGSFSTLEIQRTEQGDSAMYLCASSLDRAQETQYFGPGTRLLVL.

The J gene is TRBJ1-3, the V gene TRBV18, with D possibly matching TRBD1 (5 bases). V lost 1 base to trimming and J lost 0 bases, with 16 bases between them. The CDR3 has 18 amino acids. CDR1 is KGHSH and CDR2 is LQKENI in the germline V gene. The DNA for the CDR3 is TGTGCCAGCTCACCACTCAAAGGGGCAGGAATCTCTGGAAACACCATATATTTT. It codes for CASSPLKGAGISGNTIYF.

CDR3 loop: CASSLAQGNEQFF. The CDR3 DNA reads TGTGCCAGCAGCTTGGCACAGGGAAATGAGCAGTTCTTC. This sequence joins TRBV5-4 and TRBJ2-1; the D gene is possibly TRBD1 (6 bases). The CDR3 extends over 13 amino acids. Germline CDR1 is SGHNT and CDR2 is YYREEE (reference sequence). Trimming removed 0 bases at V and 7 bases at J, with 8 bases between.

The chain has TRBV7-2 and TRBJ2-5; TRBD2 is a possible D gene (6 bases). This CDR3 contains 13 residues. Germline CDR1 and CDR2: SGHTA and FQGNSA. V was cut by 6 bases and J by 0 bases, with 8 bases left in between. CDR3 DNA: TGTGCCAGCAGTAGGGACTACCAAGAGACCCAGTACTTC. This codes for CASSRDYQETQYF.

This clone has only a few counts. V is TRBV9 and J is TRBJ1-1; D is unresolved. The CDR3 runs to 13 residues. Germline assignment: CDR1 SGDLS and CDR2 YYNGEE. V shed 0 bases and J shed 1 base, with 4 bases lying between them. Written as DNA, the CDR3 is TGTGCCAGCAGCGTAGATGGGAACACTGAAGCTTTCTTT. The encoded protein is CASSVDGNTEAFF.

The V call is TRBV7-2, the J call TRBJ1-4, with TRBD1 identical over 7 bases. Germline V gene sequence: CDR1 SGHTA, CDR2 FQGNSA. V was clipped by 3 bases and J by 3 bases; unmatched bases: 4. The CDR3 is made up of 15 amino acids. For the CDR3, the DNA is TGTGCCAGCAGCTTGTCAGGGGGTCCTAATGAAAAACTGTTTTTT. Translation gives CASSLSGGPNEKLFF.

This chain uses TRBV6-6 with TRBJ2-6; TRBD2 matches at 7 bases. The germline CDR1 and CDR2 sequences are MNHNY and SVGAGI (reference sequence). V lost 0 bases to trimming and J lost 12 bases; unmatched junction nucleotides: 5. The CDR3 extends over 14 amino acids. The CDR3 DNA sequence: TGTGCCAGCAGTTACTCGACCGGGGGGTCCGTCCTGACTTTC. It codes for CASSYSTGGSVLTF.